The 2 T cell receptor beta chains given below trace back to one sample, sequenced in a study of T-cell reconstitution after alpha-beta-depleted transplantation in children. Study observations and caveats: Where alpha-beta T cells came from about two months after transplant was reportedly several hundred expanded graft clones.

Which antigens these TCRs recognize remains unknown. A library of TCRbeta sequences, prepared with unique molecular identifiers, was generated. Using its own MiXCR run on the PCR reads, TCRdb lists one record per CDR3 protein. The data show approximately 32,000 distinct CDR3 sequences, around 7% seen once. Sequencing was performed on peripheral blood, taken 60 days after TCRalphabeta/CD19-depleted stem cell transplant. The receptors originated from a child under two years old who had a stem cell transplant for acute myeloid leukemia, so the T cells may come from the graft donor.

The chain carries TRBV19 and TRBJ2-7, with TRBD1 matching over 7 bases. Germline V gene data show CDR1 as LNHDA and CDR2 as SQIVND (reference sequence). V shed 1 base and J 5 bases; nucleotides not matched to a gene: 8. The CDR3 spans 15 residues. CDR3 residues: CASSIVGTAGDEQYF. The CDR3 DNA sequence: TGTGCCAGTAGTATAGTCGGGACAGCTGGGGACGAGCAGTACTTC. The full variable domain, with the rest looked up from reference TRBV19 and TRBJ2-7, is DGGITQSPKYLFRKEGQNVTLSCEQNLNHDAMYWYRQDPGQGLRLIYYSQIVNDFQKGDIAEGYSVSREKKESFPLTVTSAQKNPTAFYLCASSIVGTAGDEQYFGPGTRLTVT.

This clonotype was counted a few times. The rearrangement uses TRBV6-2 or TRBV6-3 and TRBJ2-1; D is tentatively TRBD1 or TRBD2 (5 bases each). The germline CDR1 and CDR2 sequences are MNHEY and SVGEGT. The CDR3 has 12 amino acids. Deletions cut 6 bases from V and 7 bases from J, with 10 bases between. The CDR3 here is CASSRDQNEQFF. The CDR3 region has the DNA TGTGCCAGCAGCCGGGACCAAAATGAGCAGTTCTTC.